These 10 T cell receptor beta chains came from one sample sequenced in a study of spatial heterogeneity in lung cancer. TCRdb analysed the 5' RACE reads with MiXCR anew, one entry per CDR3 protein. The table lists 55,000 to 75,000 distinct CDR3 sequences, roughly 8.9% of them singletons. As for time point: blood at routine non-recurrence follow-up after resection. This sample comprised PBMCs, obtained at follow-up. Source of these receptors: a female donor with early-stage non-small cell lung cancer.

Points on this clonotype: This CDR3 is missing its conserved last phenylalanine or tryptophan, likely due to a read error. V gene TRBV28 combines with J gene TRBJ2-1; the D is unclear. Germline-derived CDR1 and CDR2 are MDHEN and SYDVKM. The CDR3 consists of 14 residues. Trimming stripped 1 base from V and 4 bases from J, with 8 bases between. The CDR3 loop reads CASSLFPQYNEQFL. The CDR3 DNA follows: TGTGCCAGCAGTTTATTCCCGCAGTACAATGAGCAGTTCTTA.

The chain is built from TRBV10-1 and TRBJ2-3; possible D gene TRBD2, 6 bases. Looked up from germline, CDR1 is WNHNN and CDR2 is SYGVQD (reference sequence). CDR3 length equals 14 residues. Trimming cost V 4 bases and J 2 bases, with 10 bases left between them. In DNA, the CDR3 is TGCGCCAGCAGTGGCGGGGACCTCACAGATACGCAGTATTTT. Its protein is CASSGGDLTDTQYF.

This clonotype was picked up a small number of times. The chain combines TRBV10-3 with TRBJ2-7; 15 positions match TRBD2. The junction had 1 base not matched to a gene; V was cut back by 9 bases and J by 4 bases. CDR1 and CDR2 from the germline V gene are ENHRY and SYGVKD. The CDR3 runs to 13 residues. The CDR3 here is CAMGLAGGYEQYF. The CDR3 DNA sequence: TGTGCCATGGGACTAGCGGGAGGTTACGAGCAGTACTTC.

In regard to this clonotype: A much larger clone lies one base from this, so it may be a read error. The chain recombines TRBV6-1 with TRBJ1-4; no reliable D call. Per germline, CDR1 MNHNS and CDR2 SASEGT. The CDR3 covers 12 residues. The CDR3, as DNA: TGTGCCAGCAGCAGGAATAGGGAAAACCTGTTTTTT. This codes for CASSRNRENLFF.

This clonotype has just a few counts. The chain recombines TRBV2 with TRBJ1-2; TRBD1 matches 9 bases. V gave up 6 bases and J gave up 6 bases; unmatched junction bases: 11. Germline CDR1 reads SNHLY; CDR2 reads FYNNEI. This CDR3 region has 15 residues. The CDR3 sequence: CASRGRDREDNGYTF. The CDR3 DNA reads TGTGCCAGCAGGGGGCGGGACAGGGAAGATAATGGCTACACCTTC.

This clonotype was counted at least ten times. J is TRBJ1-4 and V is TRBV5-1; D unresolved. The CDR3 length is 15 residues. The germline V gene encodes CDR1 SGHRS and CDR2 YFSETQ. The V gene lost 1 base and the J gene lost 1 base, with 8 bases spanning the gap. In DNA form, the CDR3 reads TGCGCCAGCAGCTTGATGGGGTTAACTAATGAAAAACTGTTTTTT. Residues: CASSLMGLTNEKLFF.

The genes are TRBV7-9 and TRBJ2-5; 7 bases are a match to TRBD1. With V trimmed by 1 base and J by 1 base, 3 bases remained unmatched. CDR1 is SEHNR, CDR2 FQNEAQ, per germline (reference sequence). This CDR3 is built from 15 residues. This CDR3 reads CASSLEDRAQETQYF. The CDR3, as DNA: TGTGCCAGCAGCTTAGAAGACAGGGCCCAAGAGACCCAGTACTTC.

This clonotype appeared many times. This chain uses TRBV28 with TRBJ2-2, with TRBD2 identical over 15 bases. The germline gives CDR1 MDHEN, CDR2 SYDVKM. J lost 5 bases, V lost 1 base, and 2 bases had no gene match. CDR3 size: 17 residues. CDR3: CASSLYGLAGGTGELFF. CDR3 DNA sequence: TGTGCCAGCAGTTTATATGGACTAGCGGGAGGGACCGGGGAGCTGTTTTTT.

This clonotype has at least ten counts. The chain carries TRBV2 and TRBJ2-1, with unresolved D. The V end was cut by 5 bases, the J end by 0 bases, with 8 bases between. This CDR3 spans 14 amino acids. Germline loops: CDR1 SNHLY, CDR2 FYNNEI. CDR3 amino acids: CASSILSSYNEQFF. CDR3 coding DNA: TGTGCCAGCAGTATACTGAGCTCCTACAATGAGCAGTTCTTC.

In this sample, this clonotype turned up many times. The gene calls are TRBV5-5 and TRBJ2-5; tentatively, D is TRBD2 (5 bases). V lost 0 bases and J lost 4, with 7 bases in between. This CDR3 contains 13 residues. Germline V lookup: CDR1 SGHKS, CDR2 YYEKEE (reference sequence). The CDR3 loop is CASSLVGRETQYF. CDR3 in DNA: TGTGCCAGCAGCTTGGTAGGGAGAGAGACCCAGTACTTC.